The 23 T cell receptor beta chains below were found in one sample sequenced in a study of blood T cell repertoires in COVID-19. Libraries were prepared by immunoSEQ multiplex PCR; TCRdb keeps only in-frame clonotypes and omits some of them. The sample includes approximately 76,000 clones, roughly 87% of them seen just once. The sample was peripheral blood. These receptors all stem from a man under 40 with acute or convalescent COVID-19.

The chain carries TRBV6-5 and TRBJ2-7, with 7 bases identical to TRBD2. V shed 8 bases, J shed 0 bases, and the junction held 4 bases outside the gene matches. Germline CDR1 reads MNHEY; CDR2 reads SVGAGI. This CDR3 has 13 residues. The CDR3 DNA follows: TGTGCCAGCTCCGGGAGGCCCTCCTACGAGCAGTACTTC. This gives the protein CASSGRPSYEQYF.

This clone was detected a few times. The V call is TRBV28, the J call TRBJ1-2, with 9 bases lining up with TRBD1. V shed 6 bases, J shed 8 bases, and the junction held 13 bases outside the gene matches. The CDR3 runs to 15 residues. Germline V gene lookup returns CDR1 MDHEN and CDR2 SYDVKM. The CDR3 DNA reads as TGTGCCAGCAGGAAGACCGGGACAGGGAAATCGGGCTACACCTTC. Translation: CASRKTGTGKSGYTF.

The chain couples TRBV27 to TRBJ1-5, with 7 nucleotides matching TRBD1. Germline CDR1 reads MNHEY; CDR2 reads SMNVEV (reference sequence). This CDR3 is built from 15 residues. With V trimmed by 8 bases and J by 1 base, 8 bases remained unmatched. CDR3 sequence reads: CASGIGGGSNQPQHF. The DNA for the CDR3 is TGTGCCAGCGGTATAGGGGGCGGGAGCAATCAGCCCCAGCATTTT.

As DNA, the CDR3 is TGTGCCAGCTGCACGCACAGGGCTAGGGCTGGGGCCAACGTCCTGACTTTC. It is translated as CASCTHRARAGANVLTF. The rearrangement joins TRBV28 to TRBJ2-6; D possibly corresponds to TRBD1 (6 bases). V was clipped by 8 bases and J by 2 bases, with 19 bases between them. CDR1 and CDR2 (germline): MDHEN, SYDVKM. This CDR3 region has 17 residues.

The chain is built from TRBV27 and TRBJ2-1; tentative D call: TRBD2 (6 bases). CDR3 size: 16 residues. V was shortened by 8 bases and J by 7 bases, with 24 bases between the two germline ends. From germline, CDR1 is MNHEY and CDR2 SMNVEV (reference sequence). The CDR3 protein is CASRYLPGLGMNEQFF. The CDR3 bases are TGTGCCAGCCGCTATCTTCCGGGACTCGGTATGAATGAGCAGTTCTTC.

The chain uses TRBV5-1 and TRBJ2-2; 8 bases fit TRBD2. The CDR3 totals 15 residues. Per germline, CDR1 SGHRS and CDR2 YFSETQ. J lost 3 bases, V lost 0 bases, and 1 base had no gene match. DNA for the CDR3: TGCGCCAGCAGCTTGGACGGGAGGGACACCGGGGAGCTGTTTTTT. It translates to CASSLDGRDTGELFF.

The chain has TRBV24-1 and TRBJ2-2; possible D gene TRBD2, 5 bases. From germline, CDR1 is KGHDR and CDR2 SFDVKD. The CDR3 has 14 residues. Trimming cost V 9 bases and J 1 base, with 11 bases left between them. The CDR3 DNA is TGTGCCACCGCGGGTCGGTGGAACACCGGGGAGCTGTTTTTT. Its protein product is CATAGRWNTGELFF.

The gene calls are TRBV15 and TRBJ1-2; weak D call: TRBD1 (6 bases). The length of the CDR3 is 17 residues. Germline V gene data show CDR1 as LNHNV and CDR2 as YYDKDF (reference sequence). Trimming cost V 3 bases and J 8 bases, with 25 bases left between them. The CDR3 protein is CATSSPAPRGAPPGYTF. CDR3 nucleotide sequence: TGTGCCACCAGCAGTCCTGCCCCGCGGGGGGCGCCCCCCGGCTACACCTTC. Full variable domain (rest looked up from reference TRBV15 and TRBJ1-2): DAMVIQNPRYQVTQFGKPVTLSCSQTLNHNVMYWYQQKSSQAPKLLFHYYDKDFNNEADTPDNFQSRRPNTSFCFLDIRSPGLGDTAMYLCATSSPAPRGAPPGYTFGSGTRLTVV.

The chain joins TRBV23-1 to TRBJ2-1; D unclear. TRBV23-1 qualifies as an ORF whose function is uncertain. V was pared by 8 bases and J by 4 bases, with 12 bases between. The CDR3 loop spans 13 amino acids. CDR3 bases: TGCGCCAGCTCCCCCGCAGGATACAATGAGCAGTTCTTC. Its protein is CASSPAGYNEQFF.

There are a few counts of this clone. V and J are TRBV5-1 and TRBJ2-2, with TRBD1 matching over 9 bases. CDR1 and CDR2 from the germline V gene are SGHRS and YFSETQ. The CDR3 sequence is 13 residues long. V lost 5 bases, J lost 6 bases, and 2 bases stayed unmatched. Here the CDR3 DNA reads TGCGCCAGCAGACGGACAGGGGCCGGGGAGCTGTTTTTT. Translating gives CASRRTGAGELFF.

This clone was counted a single time. The chain recombines TRBV6-1 with TRBJ2-3, with D possibly matching TRBD2 (5 bases). The V end lost 0 bases, the J end lost 2 bases, and 12 bases lay between the germline ends. The CDR3 covers 16 residues. Germline assignment: CDR1 MNHNS and CDR2 SASEGT. CDR3 in amino acids: CASSEALLAPTDTQYF. The DNA for the CDR3 is TGTGCCAGCAGTGAAGCCCTCCTAGCACCCACAGATACGCAGTATTTT.

This clone was counted between two and nine times. The chain uses TRBV10-3 and TRBJ2-3; D gene uncertain. Germline-derived CDR1 and CDR2 are ENHRY and SYGVKD. CDR3 length: 12 amino acids. V was cut by 3 bases and J by 14 bases, with 15 bases left in between. This chain's CDR3 is CAISDSFEPPYF. DNA for the CDR3: TGTGCCATCAGTGACTCCTTCGAGCCCCCGTATTTT.

The J gene is TRBJ2-1, the V gene TRBV5-1; 10 bases match TRBD1. Germline V gives CDR1 SGHRS, CDR2 YFSETQ. This CDR3 region has 15 residues. V dropped 3 bases and J dropped 8; count of bases not matched to a gene: 8. The CDR3 coding sequence is TGCGCCAGCAGCTATCGGGACAGGGGAGGTCATGAGCAGTTCTTC. This encodes CASSYRDRGGHEQFF.

CDR3: CASSLFGSYEQFF. The CDR3 nucleotides are TGTGCCAGCAGTTTATTCGGGAGCTATGAGCAGTTCTTC. The chain has TRBV27 and TRBJ2-1, with D perhaps TRBD2 (6 bases). CDR1 and CDR2 (germline): MNHEY, SMNVEV (reference sequence). Trimming removed 1 base from V and 8 bases from J, with 9 bases in between. The CDR3 is 13 residues long.

V and J are TRBV10-2 and TRBJ2-3; D gene ambiguous. Deletions cut 8 bases from V and 6 bases from J, with 6 bases between. The CDR3 is 10 amino acids. CDR1 is WSHSY, CDR2 SAAADI, per germline. DNA for the CDR3: TGCGCCAGCGGAGATGATACGCAGTATTTT. It yields the protein CASGDDTQYF.

Comment on this clone: Germline is not matched at one junction end, which may reflect a read error. The CDR3 sequence is CASSLAGTSGRHQGVGGELFF. CDR3 DNA sequence: TGTGCCAGCAGCCTAGCCGGGACTAGCGGGAGGCACCAGGGAGTCGGCGGGGAGCTGTTTTTT. The V gene is TRBV7-2, the J gene TRBJ2-2, with 15 positions matching TRBD2. The CDR3 runs 21 residues. CDR1 is SGHTA and CDR2 is FQGNSA in the germline V gene.

V usage is TRBV7-2 and J usage is TRBJ1-2, with TRBD1 identical over 8 bases. V was clipped by 6 bases and J by 8 bases; unmatched bases: 11. Germline V CDR1 and CDR2: SGHTA, FQGNSA. The CDR3 extends over 14 amino acids. The CDR3 protein is CASSLTGDVGGYTF. The CDR3 DNA reads TGTGCCAGCAGTTTGACAGGGGATGTTGGCGGCTACACCTTC.

This clone was recorded only once. The chain is built from TRBV11-2 and TRBJ2-7; 12 nucleotides agree with TRBD2. The CDR3 is 16 residues long. J gave up 2 bases and V 3 bases, and 5 bases lay outside the gene matches. CDR1 and CDR2 from the germline V gene are SGHAT and FQNNGV. CDR3 in DNA: TGTGCCAGCAGCTTCGACGGACTAGCGGGAACCTACGAGCAGTACTTC. Its protein product is CASSFDGLAGTYEQYF.

The sample holds one count of this clone. The V call is TRBV15, the J call TRBJ2-1; possibly TRBD2 for D (5 bases). The CDR3 has 16 amino acids. V was shortened by 1 base and J by 2 bases, with 12 bases between the two germline ends. Germline values: CDR1 LNHNV, CDR2 YYDKDF (reference sequence). CDR3 region: CATSRVGRLAYNEQFF. CDR3 in DNA: TGTGCCACCAGCAGAGTAGGGAGACTCGCCTACAATGAGCAGTTCTTC.

The gene calls are TRBV28 and TRBJ2-3, with 13 bases aligning to TRBD2. CDR3 length: 18 amino acids. Germline V gene sequence: CDR1 MDHEN, CDR2 SYDVKM. The V gene end was trimmed by 6 bases and the J gene end by 0 bases; junction bases not matched to a gene: 9. The CDR3 region is CASRRGLGLAGSTDTQYF. In nucleotides, the CDR3 is TGTGCCAGCAGACGAGGGCTGGGACTAGCGGGGAGCACAGATACGCAGTATTTT. The variable domain in full, completed from reference TRBV28 and TRBJ2-3, reads DVKVTQSSRYLVKRTGEKVFLECVQDMDHENMFWYRQDPGLGLRLIYFSYDVKMKEKGDIPEGYSVSREKKERFSLILESASTNQTSMYLCASRRGLGLAGSTDTQYFGPGTRLTVL.

The V and J genes are TRBV25-1 and TRBJ2-1; unclear D gene. The CDR3 is 15 amino acids. V was cut by 1 base and J by 2 bases, with 9 bases left in between. In germline, CDR1 is MGHDK, CDR2 SYGVNS. The CDR3 region is CASSESSAAYNEQFF. The CDR3, as DNA: TGTGCCAGCAGTGAATCGAGCGCAGCCTACAATGAGCAGTTCTTC.

V gene TRBV5-4 combines with J gene TRBJ1-1, with D maybe TRBD1 (6 bases). This CDR3 spans 15 amino acids. CDR1 SGHNT and CDR2 YYREEE come from the germline V gene (reference sequence). The ends were cut back, 3 bases at V and 2 bases at J, with 14 bases in the middle. The CDR3, as DNA: TGTGCCAGCAGCTCTTGGGGGGGCAGAAACACTGAAGCTTTCTTT. Its protein product is CASSSWGGRNTEAFF.

The rearrangement links TRBV9 to TRBJ2-7; 11 bases fit TRBD2. The CDR3 extends over 17 amino acids. The V and J ends lost 4 bases and 3 bases, in that order; junction bases with no gene match: 12. Germline CDR1 and CDR2: SGDLS and YYNGEE. CDR3 amino acids: CASSPTAGLAGIYEQYF. CDR3 DNA: TGTGCCAGCAGCCCAACTGCTGGACTAGCGGGTATCTACGAGCAGTACTTC.